This entry concerns a single T cell receptor beta chain. This entry belongs to a study of OX40 agonist ivuxolimab in advanced cancers. The length of the CDR3 is 14 residues. The J segment lost 5 bases and the V segment lost 5 bases, leaving 8 bases of the junction unmatched. From germline, CDR1 is SGHTA and CDR2 FQGNSA. Profiling relied on immunoSEQ multiplex PCR, and the TCRdb table lists in-frame clones only, not all of them. Of under 80,000 clones listed, approximately 92% are singletons. The rearrangement joins TRBV7-2 to TRBJ2-5, with 7 bases aligning to TRBD1. The sequence derives from an adult with an advanced solid tumor such as melanoma, head and neck, liver or kidney cancer. The starting material was CD4+ or CD8+ T cells sorted from blood, obtained in a trial of the OX40 agonist ivuxolimab. The CDR3 loop is CASSADRVQETQYF. The CDR3 nucleotides are TGTGCCAGCAGCGCCGACAGGGTCCAGGAGACCCAGTACTTC.